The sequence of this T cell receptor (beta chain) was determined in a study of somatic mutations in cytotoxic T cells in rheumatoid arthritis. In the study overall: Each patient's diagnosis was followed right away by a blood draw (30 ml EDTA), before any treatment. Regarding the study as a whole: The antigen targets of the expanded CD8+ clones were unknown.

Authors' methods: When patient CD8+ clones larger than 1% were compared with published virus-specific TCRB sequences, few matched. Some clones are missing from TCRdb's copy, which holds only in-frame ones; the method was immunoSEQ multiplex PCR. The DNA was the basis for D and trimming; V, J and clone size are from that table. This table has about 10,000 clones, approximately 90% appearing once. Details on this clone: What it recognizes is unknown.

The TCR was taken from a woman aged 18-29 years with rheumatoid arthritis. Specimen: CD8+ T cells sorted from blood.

CDR3 in amino acids: CASSKWKGAPARGYTF. DNA of the CDR3: TGTGCCAGCAGCAAATGGAAGGGAGCCCCCGCTCGGGGCTACACCTTC. The V call is TRBV21-1, the J call TRBJ1-2. TRBV21-1 represents a pseudogene. The CDR3 is 16 amino acids.